The clone carrying this T cell receptor beta chain has ten or more counts. The antigen remains undetermined. For repertoire sequencing, the TCR beta CDR3 regions were amplified from RNA transcripts. After a first-round RT-PCR with HTBI primers, a second-round multiplex PCR was run. Each CDR3 protein gets one entry after TCRdb re-called the multiplex PCR reads with MiXCR. Among a few hundred thousand distinct CDR3 sequences listed, about a sixth were seen once. Fresh peripheral blood, around 10 ml, was the PBMC source. This sample was included in a study of Graves' ophthalmopathy and Graves' hyperthyroidism. Study-wide results and limits: Most thyroid-expanded clonotypes exceeding 0.001 frequency were also found in blood.

With 8 bases removed from V and 7 bases from J, the gap between germline ends came to 14 bases. Germline assignment: CDR1 MDHEN and CDR2 SYDVKM. The CDR3 is 12 amino acids. This clonotype was sampled from an adult woman with stable Graves' hyperthyroidism. Sample: peripheral blood. The gene calls are TRBV28 and TRBJ1-1, with a weak D call TRBD1 (5 bases). This chain's CDR3 is CASAGTRFEAFF. In DNA form, the CDR3 reads TGTGCCAGCGCCGGGACTCGTTTTGAAGCTTTCTTT.